This T cell receptor (beta chain) was captured in a study of cytomegalovirus exposure and HLA in healthy donors. Study results and limitations: In a later analysis, a genetic analysis reported fewer productive-TCR N-insertions in an Asian-associated ancestry cluster than the cohort average.

Details on this clone: Its antigen is currently unknown.

The PCR employed 60 Vbeta primers together with 13 Jbeta primers. Some clones are missing from TCRdb's copy, which holds only in-frame ones; the method was immunoSEQ multiplex PCR. The profile shows tens of thousands of clones, around 72% of them singletons. Sequencing used PBMCs. The receptor was isolated from a woman in her 30s in good health and CMV-seronegative.

As DNA, the CDR3 is TGCGCCAGCCCCCCTCGAGTGGGCAGAAATAAAGAGACCCAGTACTTC. Its translation is CASPPRVGRNKETQYF. The chain carries TRBV23-1 and TRBJ2-5; D ambiguous. TRBV23-1 is annotated as an ORF whose role is uncertain. The CDR3 runs 16 residues. V gave up 8 bases and J gave up 3 bases, with 22 bases separating them.